Given below is one T cell receptor beta chain in context. Its antigen remains unidentified. J lost 5 bases, V lost 0 bases, and 11 bases had no gene match. The CDR3 sequence is 17 residues long. The germline V gene has CDR1 SGHTA and CDR2 FQGNSA. Ex vivo total memory CD4+ cells were sequenced at deep level. Only in-frame clones appear in the TCRdb table, and some are missing; sequencing was by immunoSEQ multiplex PCR. The sample records 27,000 or so clones, about 80% being singletons. Sorting took every CD4+ cell except CD45RA+CCR7+CD95- naive cells, reaching over 98% purity. Total CD4+ T cells and monocytes came from CD4/CD14 microbead positive selection. Before sorting, cells positive for CD8, CD14, CD16, CD56, CD19 or bright CD25 were removed. This record belongs to a study of human CD4 T cells and Enterobacteriaceae. Study-wide findings and caveats: Specific clonotypes appeared less expanded ex vivo than cross-reactive ones.

V is TRBV7-2 and J is TRBJ2-5, with 8 bases fitting TRBD1. The clonotype was recovered from a human donor in good health. The sequencing input was memory CD4+ T cells from blood. CDR3 loop: CASSLAPQGAGEETQYF. The CDR3 nucleotides are TGTGCCAGCAGCTTAGCTCCTCAGGGGGCAGGGGAGGAGACCCAGTACTTC.